The source of this T cell receptor beta chain is a study of cytomegalovirus exposure and HLA in healthy donors. Study overall: From donors who were HLA-typed, an early data release held 80 million or so unique TCRs. Overall study findings and caveats: Immune exposure data for these donors was limited to CMV serostatus. Reportedly, diagnosis of cytomegalovirus status by the classifier showed high specificity and sensitivity.

CDR3 size: 13 residues. V shed 6 bases and J 4 bases; nucleotides not matched to a gene: 0. Per the germline V gene, CDR1 is SNHLY and CDR2 is FYNNEI. Researchers ran the PCR with 60 Vbeta and 13 Jbeta primers. The protocol was immunoSEQ multiplex PCR, while the TCRdb copy is restricted to in-frame clones and leaves out a portion. The data show around 140,000 clones, about two thirds seen once. Details on this clone: Its cognate antigen is unknown.

The clonotype comes from a woman aged 40-49 years in good health and CMV-seronegative. The sample taken for sequencing was PBMCs. The chain carries TRBV2 and TRBJ2-2, with 9 positions matching TRBD1. The CDR3 is CASRDRGTGELFF. The DNA for the CDR3 is TGTGCCAGCAGGGACAGGGGCACCGGGGAGCTGTTTTTT.